This is a list of T cell receptor beta chains from one sample in a study of CD8 T cells in ankylosing spondylitis. TCRdb ran MiXCR on the 5' RACE reads and lists one entry per CDR3 protein. The sample has roughly 470,000 distinct CDR3 sequences; more than 25% are singletons. Sequencing was performed on blood, either unsorted or a sorted T cell fraction (not recorded which). These receptors were collected from a male donor with ankylosing spondylitis. CDR3s include the opening cysteine and the closing phenylalanine or tryptophan. A D gene is named only where the DNA matches it firmly. Clone size is stated in some rows and not others, as once, few, many or a class when expanded.

NA	TRBV7-7	NA	TRBJ2-5	16	TGTGCCAGCAGCTTAGGGGCGTTTACTCTTCAAGAGACCCAGTACTTC	CASSLGAFTLQETQYF
NA	TRBV3-1	NA	TRBJ2-5	15	TGTGCCAGCAGCCAAGACAGACTAACCCAAGAGACCCAGTACTTC	CASSQDRLTQETQYF
NA	TRBV12-3/TRBV12-4	NA	TRBJ1-1	12	TGTGCCAGCACCCCCGACGCCACTGAAGCTTTCTTT	CASTPDATEAFF
few	TRBV5-1	NA	TRBJ2-5	13	TGCGCCAGCAGCTTCCAGGAGGAAGAGACCCAGTACTTC	CASSFQEEETQYF
few	TRBV5-1	NA	TRBJ2-7	14	TGCGCCAGCAGCACCGGGACTGCCTCCTACGAGCAGTACTTC	CASSTGTASYEQYF
NA	TRBV6-1	TRBD1	TRBJ1-5	14	TGTGCCAGCAGTGTCTCGGGACAGTACCAGCCCCAGCATTTT	CASSVSGQYQPQHF
many	TRBV5-1	NA	TRBJ2-7	14	TGCGCCAGCACCTCCATATCCCCGTCCTACGAGCAGTACTTC	CASTSISPSYEQYF
once	TRBV11-2	TRBD2	TRBJ2-3	16	TGTGCCAGCAGCTTAACCCGGACTAGCGGGACGCATACGCAGTATTTT	CASSLTRTSGTHTQYF
few	TRBV29-1	NA	TRBJ1-1	11	TGCAGCGTCGCCGGGGCACTGGAAGCTTTCTTT	CSVAGALEAFF
few	TRBV29-1	NA	TRBJ2-1	12	TGCAGCGTTGCAGCGGACCACAATGAGCAGTTCTTC	CSVAADHNEQFF
NA	TRBV3-1	TRBD2	TRBJ2-1	14	TGTGCCAGCAGCCAACCAGGGAGGGAGAATGAGCAGTTCTTC	CASSQPGRENEQFF
many	TRBV3-1	TRBD2	TRBJ2-1	15	TGTGCCAGCAGAATAGCGGGAGACCTATACAATGAGCAGTTCTTC	CASRIAGDLYNEQFF
few	TRBV3-1	NA	TRBJ1-2	15	TGTGCCAGCAGCCAAGACAGGCTAGCTAACTATGGCTACACCTTC	CASSQDRLANYGYTF
few	TRBV20-1	NA	TRBJ1-5	13	TGCAGTGCTATCCGGGACAGCAATCAGCCCCAGCATTTT	CSAIRDSNQPQHF
NA	TRBV25-1	NA	TRBJ2-7	12	TGTGCCAGCGGGCGTGACTTCTACGAGCAGTACTTC	CASGRDFYEQYF
few	TRBV12-3/TRBV12-4	NA	TRBJ1-1	14	TGTGCCAGCAGTTGGACACCCTTGAACACTGAAGCTTTCTTT	CASSWTPLNTEAFF
NA	TRBV6-1	TRBD1	TRBJ1-4	15	TGTGCCAGCAGTGACAGGGGGCTCGCTAATGAAAAACTGTTTTTT	CASSDRGLANEKLFF
NA	TRBV2	NA	TRBJ1-1	12	TGTGCCAGCAGTGTTAGAGGGCCCGAAGCTTTCTTT	CASSVRGPEAFF
NA	TRBV30	NA	TRBJ2-2	14	TGTGCCTGGAAGCAGAACCCGAACACCGGGGAGCTGTTTTTT	CAWKQNPNTGELFF
NA	TRBV11-2	NA	TRBJ1-1	13	TGTGCCAGCAGCTTCTCTAGGATCACTGAAGCTTTCTTT	CASSFSRITEAFF
NA	TRBV19	TRBD1	TRBJ1-5	14	TGTGCCAGTTCCGGGGACAGGGGTAATCAGCCCCAGCATTTT	CASSGDRGNQPQHF
NA	TRBV12-3/TRBV12-4	TRBD1	TRBJ1-5	16	TGTGCCAGCAGCCCCACAGGGGGCATGGGCAATCAGCCCCAGCATTTT	CASSPTGGMGNQPQHF
many	TRBV5-1	NA	TRBJ2-3	13	TGCGCCAGCAGCTTGGCCGCGTCAGATACGCAGTATTTT	CASSLAASDTQYF
many	TRBV6-5	NA	TRBJ2-1	13	TGTGCCAGCAGTTATTCGGGGGGCCGGGAGCAGTTCTTC	CASSYSGGREQFF
few	TRBV12-3/TRBV12-4	NA	TRBJ2-1	14	TGTGCCAGCAGTTTTACAGCTTACTACAATGAGCAGTTCTTC	CASSFTAYYNEQFF
few	TRBV2	NA	TRBJ2-5	14	TGTGCCAGCAGTGAAGTTCCGGTTCAAGAGACCCAGTACTTC	CASSEVPVQETQYF
few	TRBV29-1	NA	TRBJ2-1	14	TGCAGCGTTGAATGGGACACAACGACCTCCCCGCAGTTCTTC	CSVEWDTTTSPQFF
once	TRBV7-9	NA	TRBJ1-2	15	TGTGCCAGCAGCTCCTGGGCCCCTCGGGGCTATGGCTACACCTTC	CASSSWAPRGYGYTF
few	TRBV6-5	NA	TRBJ2-7	11	TGTGCCCAGCCGAGGGGAAACGAGCAGTACTTC	CAQPRGNEQYF
NA	TRBV4-2	NA	TRBJ1-4	18	TGTGCCAGCAGCACAGAACCCGGACGGGGGGTCTCAGATGAAAAACTGTTTTTT	CASSTEPGRGVSDEKLFF
NA	TRBV7-2	NA	TRBJ2-4	16	TGTGCCAGCAGCTTAGTTTCCGGGAGCCAGGGGAACATTCAGTACTTC	CASSLVSGSQGNIQYF
NA	TRBV29-1	NA	TRBJ2-3	14	TGCAGCGTTGAGATGCGGCAGCTCACAGATACGCAGTATTTT	CSVEMRQLTDTQYF
once	TRBV20-1	NA	TRBJ1-6	12	TGCAGTGCTAGAGTCCCCCCCTCGGGACACCCATTT	CSARVPPSGHPF
NA	TRBV5-1	NA	TRBJ2-3	15	TGCGCCAGCAGCTTGGGCCAGGGGCCCACAGATACGCAGTATTTT	CASSLGQGPTDTQYF
NA	TRBV5-1	TRBD2	TRBJ2-1	16	TGCGCCAGCAGCTTGAGTACTAGCGGGTCCTATCCTGAGCAGTTCTTC	CASSLSTSGSYPEQFF
few	TRBV20-1	NA	TRBJ1-5	16	TGCAGTGCTAGTAGGGGAGGGGTATTCAGCAATCAGCCCCAGCATTTT	CSASRGGVFSNQPQHF
few	TRBV20-1	NA	TRBJ2-3	10	TGCAGTGCTGGACAAAATACGCAGTATTTT	CSAGQNTQYF
few	TRBV10-3	NA	TRBJ1-1	13	TGTGCCATCAGTGTAGGAGGGAACACTGAAGCTTTCTTT	CAISVGGNTEAFF
NA	TRBV20-1	TRBD1	TRBJ2-3	12	TGCAGTGCGGGACAGATTTCAGATACGCAGTATTTT	CSAGQISDTQYF
NA	TRBV12-3/TRBV12-4	NA	TRBJ1-2	13	TGTGCCAGCAGTTTAGGGAGAGGCCGGGGCTACACCTTC	CASSLGRGRGYTF
NA	TRBV5-1	NA	TRBJ2-3	16	TGCGCCAGCAGCTTGGGGTCTAGCGACCGCACAGATACGCAGTATTTT	CASSLGSSDRTDTQYF
NA	TRBV6-5	TRBD1	TRBJ2-1	15	TGTGCCAGCAGTAACCGGGACAGGGGGCTCGATGAGCAGTTCTTC	CASSNRDRGLDEQFF
NA	TRBV20-1	NA	TRBJ2-5	11	TGCAGCATACAGAGTCAAGAGACCCAGTACTTC	CSIQSQETQYF
NA	TRBV20-1	TRBD2	TRBJ2-5	14	TGCAGTGCTGAGACTAGCGGGTACCAAGAGACCCAGTACTTC	CSAETSGYQETQYF
few	TRBV6-5	TRBD1	TRBJ1-6	15	TGTGCCAGCAGTTCCGGGGACAGGGGTAATTCACCCCTCCACTTT	CASSSGDRGNSPLHF
few	TRBV29-1	NA	TRBJ2-1	12	TGCAGCGTACTACAAGGGGTGGGTGAGCAGTTCTTC	CSVLQGVGEQFF
many	TRBV5-1	NA	TRBJ2-6	16	TGCGCCAGCAGCCCCGGGGTGATCTCTGGGGCCAACGTCCTGACTTTC	CASSPGVISGANVLTF